The text below deals with one TCR beta chain. This entry belongs to a study of T cells in tuberculosis. V shed 6 bases and J 8 bases; nucleotides not matched to a gene: 14. CDR1 and CDR2 from the germline V gene are SNHLY and FYNNEI. The CDR3 is 17 residues long. Assay: immunoSEQ multiplex PCR; the TCRdb copy retains only in-frame clones and omits some. The table includes fewer than 40,000 clones, around 95% detected once. Sequenced input: PBMCs. This chain joins TRBV2 and TRBJ2-3; 13 nucleotides line up with TRBD2. The receptor comes from a donor between 5 and 29 years old with latent tuberculosis or without tuberculosis infection. This chain's CDR3 is CASRDLYGTSGAGTQYF. CDR3 nucleotide sequence: TGTGCCAGCAGGGACTTGTACGGGACTAGCGGGGCTGGTACGCAGTATTTT.